The 25 T cell receptor beta chains below were found in one sample sequenced in a study of Tregs in tolerant kidney transplant recipients. TCRdb keeps only in-frame clones here, not all; method: immunoSEQ multiplex PCR. The sample holds about 30,000 clones. The sequencing here drew on CD8+ T cells from blood, taken before the transplant. The receptors stem from a human donor who received a combined kidney and bone marrow transplant.

On this clone: From the germline J gene comes the end of the CDR3, since the read stops 3 residues before it. This specimen includes other DNA sequences encoding the same CDR3. The rearrangement joins TRBV7-9 to TRBJ1-2, with D hard to call. In germline, CDR1 is SEHNR, CDR2 FQNEAQ (reference sequence). The V gene lost 1 base and the J gene lost 5 bases, with 8 bases spanning the gap. The CDR3 extends over 13 amino acids. The CDR3 protein is CASSLGAGYGYTF. The sequenced CDR3 bases are TGTGCCAGCAGCTTAGGGGCAGGATATGGC.

The CDR3 DNA, read in part, is TGCAGCGTTGAAGCAGGTGGTAGACTAGGCGGA. Its protein product is CSVEAGGRLGG. The full CDR3 protein reads CSVEAGGRLGGLFF. V is TRBV29-1 and J is TRBJ1-4; D unclear. Read sequence stops 3 residues before the CDR3 end, and the germline J gene provides the missing end. In germline, CDR1 is SQVTM, CDR2 ANQGSEA. This CDR3 has 14 amino acids.

For this clone: The read terminates 3 residues ahead of where the CDR3 ends, so the germline J gene completes it. The chain employs TRBV5-1 and TRBJ2-1; 9 nucleotides agree with TRBD2. The length of the CDR3 is 17 residues. The germline V gene has CDR1 SGHRS and CDR2 YFSETQ. V was clipped by 4 bases and J by 3 bases; unmatched bases: 11. CDR3 bases read: TGCGCCAGCAGCCAAGGGGCTAGCGGGGCTCACTACAATGAG. Protein product: CASSQGASGAHYNE. The full CDR3 is CASSQGASGAHYNEQFF. The whole variable domain, filled in from reference TRBV5-1 and TRBJ2-1, reads KAGVTQTPRYLIKTRGQQVTLSCSPISGHRSVSWYQQTPGQGLQFLFEYFSETQRNKGNFPGRFSGRQFSNSRSEMNVSTLELGDSALYLCASSQGASGAHYNEQFFGPGTRLTVL.

On this clone: The CDR3 end is not reached by the read, which stops 3 residues before it; the germline J gene fills it in. The chain couples TRBV19 to TRBJ1-2, with 7 positions matching TRBD1. Germline V lookup: CDR1 LNHDA, CDR2 SQIVND (reference sequence). The CDR3 runs 15 residues. The ends lost 7 bases at V and 0 bases at J; junction bases unmatched: 8. The CDR3 bases that were read are TGTGCCAGTACCCGGGACAGTAAAACTAACTATGGC. The encoded protein is CASTRDSKTNYG. The CDR3 in full is CASTRDSKTNYGYTF. The full variable domain, in which reference TRBV19 and TRBJ1-2 provide the parts outside the CDR3, is DGGITQSPKYLFRKEGQNVTLSCEQNLNHDAMYWYRQDPGQGLRLIYYSQIVNDFQKGDIAEGYSVSREKKESFPLTVTSAQKNPTAFYLCASTRDSKTNYGYTFGSGTRLTVV.

Incomplete CDR3 DNA: TGTGCCAGCAGCGCGGGCCGACCACTGAACACTGAA. Translating it yields CASSAGRPLNTE. The whole CDR3 protein is CASSAGRPLNTEAFF. The V call is TRBV5-4, the J call TRBJ1-1; no clear D. The CDR3 end lies 3 residues beyond the end of the read and is filled in from the germline J gene. This CDR3 region has 15 residues. Germline CDR1 SGHNT, CDR2 YYREEE (reference sequence). V was cut by 4 bases and J by 0 bases, with 13 bases left in between.

Details on this clone: The CDR3 is cut off 3 residues early in the read; its end comes from the germline J gene. The J gene is TRBJ2-3, the V gene TRBV11-2; 10 bases are a match to TRBD2. Germline CDR1 is SGHAT and CDR2 is FQNNGV. This CDR3 comprises 15 residues. J lost 4 bases, V lost 7 bases, and 8 bases had no gene match. Incomplete CDR3 DNA: TGTGCCAGCACGGCTAGCGGGAGTGGAGCAGATACG. Amino acid sequence: CASTASGSGADT. The whole CDR3 sequence reads CASTASGSGADTQYF.

A word on this clone: The read gets to within 3 residues of the CDR3 end, and the germline J gene fills in the rest. The chain is built from TRBV20-1 and TRBJ1-2, with 7 nucleotides matching TRBD1. The CDR3 totals 13 residues. Germline CDR1 DFQATT, CDR2 SNEGSKA (reference sequence). The covered CDR3 bases are TGCAGTGCTAGAGACGGAGAAGGGGGCGGC. Amino acids: CSARDGEGGG. In full, the CDR3 reads CSARDGEGGGYTF.

A note on this clone: The read finishes 3 residues shy of the CDR3 end, and the germline J gene is used to complete it. This chain links TRBV7-6 with TRBJ2-6; D possibly corresponds to TRBD2 (7 bases). Trimming removed 1 base at V and 2 bases at J, with 9 bases between. The CDR3 sequence is 16 residues long. Germline CDR1 and CDR2: SGHVS and FNYEAQ. The sequenced part of the CDR3 DNA is TGTGCCAGCAGCTTAGGGGGGGGCCCTGGGGCCAACGTC. Translated, it gives CASSLGGGPGANV. The CDR3 as a whole reads CASSLGGGPGANVLTF. The complete variable domain, with remaining parts taken from reference TRBV7-6 and TRBJ2-6, reads GAGVSQSPRYKVTKRGQDVALRCDPISGHVSLYWYRQALGQGPEFLTYFNYEAQQDKSGLPNDRFSAERPEGSISTLTIQRTEQRDSAMYRCASSLGGGPGANVLTFGAGSRLTVL.

A word on this clone: The read ends 3 residues early relative to the CDR3; the germline J gene fills the gap. This chain links TRBV13 with TRBJ2-2, with D possibly TRBD1 on 5 matching bases. This CDR3 has 14 residues. The V end was cut by 2 bases, the J end by 7 bases, with 11 bases between. Germline V gene sequence: CDR1 PRHDT, CDR2 FYEKMQ (reference sequence). The CDR3 protein is CASSLQGGFGELFF. The part of the CDR3 DNA that was read is TGTGCCAGCAGCTTACAGGGTGGGTTCGGGGAG.

Comment on this clone: Sequencing ends 3 residues short of the CDR3 end; the germline J gene provides the rest. The J gene is TRBJ1-2, the V gene TRBV13; 7 nucleotides align to TRBD1. Germline assignment: CDR1 PRHDT and CDR2 FYEKMQ (reference sequence). V trimming: 5 bases; J trimming: 0 bases; junction bases outside the gene matches: 9. This CDR3 is built from 16 residues. CDR3 region: CASSLRDSQPNYGYTF. The covered CDR3 bases are TGTGCCAGCAGCCTCAGGGACAGCCAACCTAACTATGGC.

A note on this clone: The read gets to within 3 residues of the CDR3 end, and the germline J gene fills in the rest. The chain couples TRBV5-1 to TRBJ2-3; D unclear. The V and J ends lost 0 bases and 3 bases respectively, with 8 bases between them. CDR1 and CDR2 from the germline V gene are SGHRS and YFSETQ. This CDR3 is 14 amino acids long. The CDR3 spells CASSLAPQTDTQYF. The DNA read from the CDR3 is TGCGCCAGCAGCTTGGCCCCACAAACAGATACG. The entire variable domain, with the rest obtained from reference TRBV5-1 and TRBJ2-3, is as follows: KAGVTQTPRYLIKTRGQQVTLSCSPISGHRSVSWYQQTPGQGLQFLFEYFSETQRNKGNFPGRFSGRQFSNSRSEMNVSTLELGDSALYLCASSLAPQTDTQYFGPGTRLTVL.

Worth noting for this clone: Read data end 3 residues before the CDR3 end; the end is taken from the germline J gene. The rearrangement links TRBV5-1 to TRBJ2-2; no reliable D call. Per the germline V gene, CDR1 is SGHRS and CDR2 is YFSETQ. This CDR3 spans 14 amino acids. Trimming took 2 bases from V and 1 from J, leaving 6 bases between them. CDR3 in amino acids: CASSFYLNTGELFF. CDR3 DNA, as far as it was read: TGCGCCAGCAGCTTCTACCTGAACACCGGGGAG.

A remark on this clone: The sequenced fragment ends 3 residues before the CDR3 boundary, so the rest is inferred from the germline J gene. V and J are TRBV2 and TRBJ2-1, with D maybe TRBD1 (5 bases). V dropped 6 bases and J dropped 5 bases, with 17 bases sitting between them. The germline V gene has CDR1 SNHLY and CDR2 FYNNEI. CDR3 size: 15 residues. CDR3 in amino acids: CASRTGAFSDNEQFF. The sequenced CDR3 bases are TGTGCCAGCAGGACTGGGGCCTTTTCAGACAATGAG.

On this clone: Read coverage stops 3 residues before the CDR3 terminus; the germline J gene supplies the remainder. V and J are TRBV7-9 and TRBJ1-2; 8 positions agree with TRBD1. Looked up from germline, CDR1 is SEHNR and CDR2 is FQNEAQ (reference sequence). CDR3 size: 15 residues. CDR3 protein: CASSFGAQGAGGYTF. CDR3 bases read: TGTGCCAGCAGCTTTGGAGCGCAGGGGGCTGGAGGC.

Regarding this clone: The read terminates 3 residues ahead of where the CDR3 ends, so the germline J gene completes it. The chain recombines TRBV29-1 with TRBJ2-7, with D tentatively TRBD1 (6 bases). The CDR3 is 13 residues long. The germline V and J ends were trimmed by 3 bases and 2 bases, with 11 bases remaining between them. The germline V gene encodes CDR1 SQVTM and CDR2 ANQGSEA. CDR3 protein: CSVESWDTYEQYF. CDR3 DNA (partial): TGCAGCGTTGAGAGCTGGGACACCTACGAG.

On this clone itself: The read terminates 3 residues ahead of where the CDR3 ends, so the germline J gene completes it. This chain links TRBV19 with TRBJ2-7, with TRBD1 as a possible D gene (5 bases). The V end lost 4 bases, the J end lost 3 bases, and 13 bases lay between the germline ends. From germline, CDR1 is LNHDA and CDR2 SQIVND (reference sequence). The CDR3 runs to 14 residues. CDR3 region: CASSNGQFYYEQYF. The CDR3 DNA, read in part, is TGTGCCAGTAGTAACGGACAATTTTACTACGAG. The full variable domain, completed using reference TRBV19 and TRBJ2-7, is DGGITQSPKYLFRKEGQNVTLSCEQNLNHDAMYWYRQDPGQGLRLIYYSQIVNDFQKGDIAEGYSVSREKKESFPLTVTSAQKNPTAFYLCASSNGQFYYEQYFGPGTRLTVT.

On this clone: From the germline J gene comes the end of the CDR3, since the read stops 3 residues before it. The J gene is TRBJ2-7, the V gene TRBV11-2, with D perhaps TRBD1 (6 bases). Germline values: CDR1 SGHAT, CDR2 FQNNGV. Trimming removed 5 bases at V and 0 bases at J, with 11 bases between. The CDR3 loop spans 14 amino acids. The CDR3 region is CASSKTGSSYEQYF. CDR3 bases read: TGTGCCAGCAGCAAGACAGGCAGCTCCTACGAG.

This CDR3 reads CSPEKVEVVKNIQYF. The CDR3 bases that were read are TGCAGTCCAGAAAAAGTCGAGGTTGTCAAAAACATT. The chain uses TRBV20-1 and TRBJ2-4, with no clear D. The observed sequence ends 3 residues before the CDR3 terminus, with the missing tail filled in from the germline J gene. Germline values: CDR1 DFQATT, CDR2 SNEGSKA (reference sequence). The germline V and J ends were trimmed by 8 bases and 3 bases, with 20 bases remaining between them. This CDR3 region has 15 residues.

Details on this clone: The read ends 3 residues shy of where the CDR3 ends; the end is completed using the germline J gene. The J gene is TRBJ2-5, the V gene TRBV20-1; the D call may be TRBD1 or TRBD2 (6 bases each). V lost 3 bases, J lost 4 bases, and 21 bases lay in between. Germline V gene sequence: CDR1 DFQATT, CDR2 SNEGSKA (reference sequence). The CDR3 spans 16 residues. The CDR3 bases that were read are TGCAGTGCTAGCCCGACAGGAGGGACCACGGCAGAGACC. It specifies CSASPTGGTTAET. The CDR3 in its entirety is CSASPTGGTTAETQYF.

A remark on this clone: The CDR3 extends 3 residues past the end of the read, so its final part is completed from the germline J gene. V and J are TRBV2 and TRBJ2-7, with 13 bases fitting TRBD2. Per the germline V gene, CDR1 is SNHLY and CDR2 is FYNNEI. This CDR3 contains 15 residues. Unmatched junction bases numbered 5, after V lost 5 bases and J lost 4 bases. The CDR3 loop reads CASSPLAGGPYEQYF. The CDR3 bases that were read are TGTGCCAGCAGTCCACTAGCGGGGGGGCCATACGAG.

Notes on this clone: The read stops 3 residues short of the end of the CDR3; the missing end is completed from the germline J gene. The rearrangement links TRBV12-3 or TRBV12-4 to TRBJ2-1; 11 bases line up with TRBD1. This CDR3 has 15 residues. Trimming cost V 8 bases and J 4 bases; bases outside gene matches: 7. The CDR3 sequence is CASAAGTGGYNEQFF. CDR3 DNA, as far as it was read: TGTGCCAGCGCAGCCGGGACAGGGGGTTACAATGAG.

Worth noting for this clone: The CDR3 extends 3 residues past the end of the read, so its final part is completed from the germline J gene. V is TRBV7-9 and J is TRBJ1-1; D is ambiguous. The V and J ends lost 3 bases and 3 bases respectively, with 5 bases between them. The germline gives CDR1 SEHNR, CDR2 FQNEAQ (reference sequence). The CDR3 runs 12 residues. This CDR3 reads CASSFEDTEAFF. The covered CDR3 bases are TGTGCCAGCAGCTTCGAGGACACTGAA. Based on the CDR3 plus reference TRBV7-9 and TRBJ1-1, the full variable domain is DTGVSQNPRHKITKRGQNVTFRCDPISEHNRLYWYRQTLGQGPEFLTYFQNEAQLEKSRLLSDRFSAERPKGSFSTLEIQRTEQGDSAMYLCASSFEDTEAFFGQGTRLTVV.

As regards this clone: The sequenced fragment ends 3 residues before the CDR3 boundary, so the rest is inferred from the germline J gene. The chain employs TRBV18 and TRBJ1-2, with D uncertain. Germline CDR1 reads KGHSH; CDR2 reads LQKENI. The CDR3 loop spans 14 amino acids. The sequenced CDR3 bases are TGTGCCAGCTCACCACCCTACGACTCTGGAGGC. This encodes CASSPPYDSGG. The CDR3, in full, reads CASSPPYDSGGYTF.

CDR3 loop: CASSLLTGLGNDNEQFF. The covered CDR3 bases are TGTGCCAGCAGCTTATTAACGGGACTAGGCAACGACAATGAG. The chain is built from TRBV7-8 and TRBJ2-1; 8 bases are a match to TRBD2. The CDR3 goes on 3 residues after the read ends, and that part is filled in from the germline J gene. The CDR3 loop spans 17 amino acids. CDR1 SGHVS and CDR2 FQNEAQ come from the germline V gene. Trimming at V came to 2 bases and at J to 5 bases, leaving 11 bases not matched to a gene. The full variable domain, rest sourced from reference TRBV7-8 and TRBJ2-1, is GAGVSQSPRYKVAKRGQDVALRCDPISGHVSLFWYQQALGQGPEFLTYFQNEAQLDKSGLPSDRFFAERPEGSVSTLKIQRTQQEDSAVYLCASSLLTGLGNDNEQFFGPGTRLTVL.

As concerns this clone: The CDR3 end lies 3 residues beyond the end of the read and is filled in from the germline J gene. This rearrangement joins TRBV7-6 to TRBJ2-3; no clear D gene. Trimming pared 1 base from V and 4 bases from J, leaving 9 bases between. CDR1 SGHVS and CDR2 FNYEAQ come from the germline V gene. The CDR3 runs 14 residues. This CDR3 reads CASSLGRGPDTQYF. The part of the CDR3 DNA that was read is TGTGCCAGCAGCTTAGGTCGAGGTCCAGATACG.